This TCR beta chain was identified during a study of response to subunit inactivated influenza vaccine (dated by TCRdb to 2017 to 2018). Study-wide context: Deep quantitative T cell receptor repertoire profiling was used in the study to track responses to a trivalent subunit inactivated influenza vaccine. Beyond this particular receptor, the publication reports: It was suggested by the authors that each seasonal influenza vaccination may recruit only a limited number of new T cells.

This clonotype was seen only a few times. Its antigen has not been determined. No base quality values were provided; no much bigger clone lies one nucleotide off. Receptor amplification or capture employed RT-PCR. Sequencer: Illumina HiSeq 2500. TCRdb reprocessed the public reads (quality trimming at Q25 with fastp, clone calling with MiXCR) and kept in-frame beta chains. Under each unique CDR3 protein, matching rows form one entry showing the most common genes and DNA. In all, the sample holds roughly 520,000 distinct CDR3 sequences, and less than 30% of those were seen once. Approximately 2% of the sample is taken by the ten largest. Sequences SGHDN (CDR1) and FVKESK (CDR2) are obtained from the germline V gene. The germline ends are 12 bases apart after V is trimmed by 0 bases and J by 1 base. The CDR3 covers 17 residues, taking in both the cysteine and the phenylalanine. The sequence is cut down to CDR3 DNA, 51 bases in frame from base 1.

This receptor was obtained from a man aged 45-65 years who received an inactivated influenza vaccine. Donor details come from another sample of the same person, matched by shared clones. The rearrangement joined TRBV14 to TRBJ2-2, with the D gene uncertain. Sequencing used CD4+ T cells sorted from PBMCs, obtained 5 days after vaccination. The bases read TGTGCCAGCAGCCAAGAAATGGCCGCAGTGAACACCGGGGAGCTGTTTTTT. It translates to CASSQEMAAVNTGELFF.